This T cell receptor beta chain emerged from a study of T cell repertoires in aging, cancer and after chemotherapy. Peripheral blood genomic DNA, not sorted cells or RNA, was the template. Germline V gives CDR1 MNHEY, CDR2 SMNVEV (reference sequence). There are 17 residues in the CDR3. V lost 3 bases, J lost 4 bases, and 19 bases lay in between. A mixed TRB-A/B primer pool amplified rearranged TRB by multiplex touch-down PCR. MiXCR, applied by TCRdb to the multiplex PCR reads, yields one record per CDR3 protein. The top ten hold roughly 15% of the sample, which has 15,000 to 20,000 distinct CDR3 sequences, 35% to 40% seen once.

J is TRBJ2-1 and V is TRBV27, with a weak D call TRBD2 (5 bases). Sequencing was done on a sample of blood. The source of this sequence is a human donor with a solid tumor. DNA for the CDR3: TGTGCCAGCAGTTTCGCCAGAGATTCACGGGGATACAATGAGCAGTTCTTC. Amino acids: CASSFARDSRGYNEQFF.